Listed below are T cell receptor beta chains from one sample, sequenced in a study of cytomegalovirus exposure and HLA in healthy donors. This table comes from immunoSEQ multiplex PCR, and its TCRdb copy is limited to in-frame clones, with some not included. The repertoire consists of a few hundred thousand clones, with 70% to 90% occurring once and the leading ten covering about 3%. Sequenced input: PBMCs. These receptors all stem from a man aged 25 to 45 in good health and CMV-seronegative. CDR3s leave out the opening cysteine and the closing phenylalanine or tryptophan.

TRBJ1-5	TRBV19	ASSTPPGVQPQH
TRBJ2-3	TRBV6-5	ASSYGGQGGTDTQY
TRBJ2-1	TRBV5-6	ASSPTDRANEQF
TRBJ2-7	TRBV7-2	ASSRGGQGSYEQY
TRBJ2-5	TRBV28	ASSFGGEETQY
TRBJ2-2	TRBV5-1	ASSLEGVTGELF
TRBJ1-2	TRBV11-3	ASSRQGGDGYT
TRBJ1-3	TRBV5-1	ASSSSGDTIY
TRBJ2-5	TRBV29-1	NVGTGSLSETQY
TRBJ2-5	TRBV19	ASSTDRGAQY
TRBJ1-2	TRBV4-2	ASSPADREYGYT
TRBJ2-7	TRBV7-2	ASSSGTISYEQY
TRBJ2-3	TRBV4-1	ASSQADRGTDTQY
TRBJ1-1	TRBV5-1	ASSTSGGIMNTEAF
TRBJ1-2	TRBV7-9	ASSLPDRTRGYT
TRBJ1-2	TRBV29-1	SVEGQGTTGYT
TRBJ2-1	TRBV7-8	ASSFGQGFYNEQF
TRBJ2-7	TRBV14	ASSQELGHEQY
TRBJ1-5	TRBV2	ASSRSGDSNQPQH
-	TRBV28	ASSSDRGIGYEQY
TRBJ2-1	TRBV5-1	ASSSLYNEQF
TRBJ1-4	TRBV7-8	ASSQGFNEKLF
TRBJ1-1	TRBV7-2	ASSFSGGVTEAF
TRBJ2-4	TRBV6-1	ASSEAGGGALRG
-	TRBV6-1	ASRPDQQGGYEQY
TRBJ1-1	TRBV28	ASSLRWQGEGTEAF
TRBJ1-2	TRBV6-5	ASRGAKTNAYGYT
TRBJ1-1	TRBV7-9	ASTVTGVEAF
TRBJ2-1	TRBV4-1	ASTGQGNEQF
TRBJ1-4	TRBV5-6	ASSSRGGEKLF
TRBJ2-7	TRBV25-1	ASVQVGRQY
TRBJ1-1	TRBV27	ASKATDLLIAF
TRBJ2-7	TRBV5-6	ASSFGLAGGDDSYEQY
TRBJ2-7	TRBV9	ASSEGGGAYEQY
TRBJ1-5	TRBV30	AWFGVFWNQPQH
TRBJ2-7	TRBV7-6	ASSFEDGYEQY
TRBJ1-1	TRBV11-2	ASSEGRVKTEAF
TRBJ2-4	TRBV18	ASSRDRGRENIQY
TRBJ1-1	TRBV6-1	ASSPGTEAF
TRBJ1-2	TRBV10-1	ASRDRLLNYGYT
TRBJ1-5	TRBV5-5	ASSLQGWGNQPQH
TRBJ1-2	TRBV4-3	ASSQILLTGRYT
TRBJ2-7	TRBV5-4	ASSLTQARSYEQY
TRBJ1-5	TRBV6-6	ASSSGQGLRNQPQH
TRBJ2-1	TRBV6-4	ASSVGSGDYNEQF
TRBJ2-1	TRBV2	ASSTVNEQF